The source of this T cell receptor (beta chain) is a study of shared clonotypes between healthy human individuals. Trimming shortened V by 0 bases and J by 7 bases, and 13 bases separated the two germline ends. CDR3 size: 14 residues. Germline CDR1 is SGDLS and CDR2 is YYNGEE. TCRdb's table, derived via immunoSEQ multiplex PCR, lists solely in-frame clones and lacks some. Of 2 million to 2.5 million clones detected, approximately 94% appear once; the ten largest clones hold roughly 0.13%. The sample comprised naive CD4+ T cells sorted from blood. The subset denotes: CD45RA+ positively selected. The V gene is TRBV9, the J gene TRBJ1-2; D remains unclear. This sequence originates from a young man in good health. This chain's CDR3 is CASSVVAEIGGYTF. CDR3 DNA: TGTGCCAGCAGCGTAGTCGCCGAAATCGGTGGCTACACCTTC.